Detailed here is one T cell receptor beta chain. This receptor's antigen is unknown. It has no much larger one-base neighbor in the sample; base qualities were not kept. The germline V gene encodes CDR1 LNHDA and CDR2 SQIVND (reference sequence). Counted from cysteine to phenylalanine, this CDR3 has 18 amino acids. Only the CDR3 region is kept as DNA, spanning 54 bases read in frame from base 1. Trimming accounts for 3 bases at V and 7 bases at J, while the number of junction bases matched to no gene is 19. This sample stems from a study of cytomegalovirus exposure and HLA in healthy donors (dated by TCRdb to about 2017). The study in broad terms: In an earlier analysis of 587 of the donors, 276 Gb of sequence data and some 120 million unique TCR beta sequences from approximately 180 million T cells were reported. The number of donors typed differed by locus, with roughly 620-630 for A, B, C, DRB1 and DQB1, more than 500 for DQA1, 600 to 610 for DPA1, and 472 for DPB1. Every repertoire in the discovery cohort had been generated on one and the same sequencing platform. Of the approximately 370 genotyped donors, 65% to 90% were placed in the genetic ancestry cluster associated with self-reported Caucasian donors. Rather than drawing on any new phenotypic data, the later analysis identified candidate immune exposures from TCR beta sequences and the way those sequences occurred across donors. HLA typing covered class I and class II loci at four-digit resolution. A separate validation cohort of approximately 130 different subjects was used in addition to the approximately 700-subject first cohort. To study patterns of TCR occurrence, a later analysis re-analyzed previously published TCR beta repertoires from more than 550 donors and added high-resolution HLA genotyping. On average, around 230,000 unique TCR beta nucleotide sequences were sequenced per donor among some 420 genotyped donors of the cohort, with around 19% of those sequences being non-productive. The study aimed to test whether signatures of past pathogen exposure could be identified by cataloging public T cell receptors. To decide whether each TCR beta V gene segment behaved as functional or pseudogenic, an earlier analysis of fewer than 750 of the donors relied on high-throughput TCR beta sequencing. To predict cytomegalovirus infection status, the study combined high-throughput TCR immunosequencing, statistical association of individual TCRs with disease status, and machine learning. In a later genetic analysis, genome-wide SNP genotypes for about 60% of the 666 donors were used, and that subset was treated as a discovery cohort. Donor age, sex, ethnicity and CMV serostatus were compiled together with the repertoire data. Four or five DR-DQ haplotypes were treated as single units for association and clustering because of strong linkage in the cohort. An early release that covered roughly 600 HLA-typed donors contained around 330 gigabases of sequencing data and 85 million to 100 million unique TCR sequences. The T cell repertoires of 666 subjects were profiled by immunosequencing and related to cytomegalovirus serostatus. Summary of the overall study and its limitations: Because some donors lacked HLA typing at each locus, the association tests relied only on the typed subset. An association between a missense DCLRE1C variant and V-gene and J-gene trimming of TCR beta chains was found in a later genetic analysis and replicated in an independent cohort. In a later analysis, HLA-associated TCR beta chains were found to be more clonally expanded and to have lower generation probabilities than equally common non-associated chains. A cluster of highly shared sequence variants was judged likely to represent a technical artifact of the sequencing pipeline. The classifier was reported to diagnose cytomegalovirus status with high specificity and sensitivity in both the original cohort and the validation cohort. A total of 150 or so TCR beta chains were listed by the study as associated with cytomegalovirus. A further reported finding was that TCR beta sequences accurately predicted the HLA-A and HLA-B alleles for most subjects in the first cohort. Only TCR beta chains were sequenced in this cohort, and the absence of alpha or paired-chain data limited detectable features. Correlated functional status among segregating V segments might be attributable to linkage disequilibrium, but an unknown experimental factor could not be ruled out. The authors suggested that the approach could potentially be extended to other disease states and immunological phenotypes. In an earlier analysis of approximately 590 of the donors, most TCR beta V segments were observed in productive rearrangements about 90% or about 30% of the time, broadly matching IMGT annotations. Compared with the roughly 710-donor mean, donors in an Asian-associated ancestry cluster had fewer N-insertions in productive TCRs, according to a later genetic analysis. Most TCR sequences were observed very rarely across donors, whereas some public TCRs were present in many individuals. Because the 87-base-pair reads could not distinguish some IMGT-functional V segments, including TRBV6-2 and TRBV6-3, those segments were excluded. According to a later analysis, TCR association rates differed among HLA loci, with DRB1 alleles showing the most associated TCRs and HLA-C alleles showing the fewest. The only immune exposure information available for the cohort was CMV serostatus. Presence/absence analyses assumed roughly uniform sequencing depth across donors, an assumption that may not hold. A later analysis reported that several top co-occurrence clusters appeared linked to parvovirus B19, influenza, CMV and Epstein-Barr virus. In vitro tests confirmed that a few of the cytomegalovirus-associated TCR beta chains recognize cytomegalovirus antigens. A later analysis found that most CMV-associated TCR beta chains appeared HLA-restricted, with HLA associations seemingly driven largely by CMV exposure. In a later analysis, around 17,000 TCR beta sequences were associated with specific HLA alleles at a false discovery rate of 0.05. Because counts were too low, seventeen rarely observed V segments, including chromosome 9 orphons, were left out of the earlier analysis of about 500 of the donors. Assigning TCR associations to individual alleles was difficult when HLA alleles, especially DR and DQ, strongly co-occurred.

Library creation used the immunoSEQ multiplex PCR assay. For the multiplex PCR, a mixture combining 60 forward primers for TCR Vbeta segments and 13 reverse primers for TCR Jbeta segments was used. The CDR3 region of rearranged TCR beta genes was amplified from genomic DNA by a multiplex PCR assay. Amplified TCR beta libraries were sequenced as 87-base-pair reads on the Illumina HiSeq System. Per the authors' processing: A later analysis tallied 75 million to 95 million unique TCR beta chains across the 610 or so repertoires, and approximately 11 million of those chains were shared by two or more donors. Raw reads were error-corrected and collapsed into unique sequences with a nearest-neighbor algorithm that merged closely related sequences to remove PCR and sequencing errors. V, D and J gene segments were assigned by aligning CDR3 sequences to IMGT reference sequences. For a sequence to be retained, a match of at least six nucleotides was required to both a V gene segment and a J gene segment. A rearrangement was called productive if the CDR3 had no stop codons and remained in frame with V and J, and every other rearrangement was called non-productive. CDR3 was defined according to IMGT convention as the region running from the second conserved V-encoded cysteine to the conserved J-encoded phenylalanine. Sequences without an unambiguous match to a single V gene segment were excluded from the earlier analysis of a few hundred of the donors. In an earlier analysis of 587 of the donors, V segments were called functional above 56.7% productive rearrangements and were called segregating when the between-donor standard deviation exceeded 5%. A statistical classification framework was built to diagnose cytomegalovirus status from the catalog of TCR beta chain sequences. V and J gene assignment, in a later analysis, came from comparing TCR nucleotide sequences with IMGT/GENE-DB human TR gene sequences. The TCRdist pipeline was used in a later analysis to assign CDR3 sequences and most-parsimonious VDJ recombination scenarios. A later analysis defined each TCR beta chain by its CDR3 amino acid sequence plus V-gene family, and excluded reads lacking a unique V-gene family. As a way to deal with suspected cross-contamination and a sequencing artifact, a later analysis dropped 592 nucleotide sequences that were highly shared and had low generation probability. For each public chain, a later analysis derived a clonal expansion index from normalized ranks of inferred template counts within each repertoire. Generation probabilities in a later analysis came from a VDJ recombination model fitted to out-of-frame rearrangements, and those results were checked against IGoR. Hypergeometric tests were used in a later analysis to score TCR-TCR, TCR-HLA and TCR-CMV co-occurrence, with a repertoire-size bias correction applied to the TCR pairs. In a later analysis, false discovery rates were estimated by permuting HLA or CMV assignments 20 times. A later analysis grouped co-occurring TCRs with DBSCAN, adding TCRdist sequence similarity when clustering within HLA-allele-positive subsets. Repertoires with fewer than 30,000 or more than 120,000 public chains, plus five repertoires with anomalous nucleotide sharing, were excluded from co-occurrence clustering. Sourced from immuneACCESS, this table was stored by TCRdb with only in-frame sequences that have V and J called. A share of the clones is absent; for the studies checked, an unresolved V gene accounts for under half, and the remainder has no known explanation. The V and J calls and the clone size are those of that table, but D and trimming were determined from the DNA. This sample has approximately 100,000 clones in its table, and about 80% of those were observed once. Roughly 8% of the sample is in the top ten clones.

The cohort comprised fewer than 700 healthy bone marrow donors. Cohort members were all nominally healthy when sampled, although unrecorded immune exposures were likely present. The donor was CMV seropositive and was included in the group of 270 or so seropositive cohort members. A peripheral blood sample was collected from each donor, and TCR beta sequencing was performed on peripheral blood mononuclear cells. The Qiagen DNeasy Blood Extraction Kit was used to extract genomic DNA from the blood cell samples. The sequenced material came from PBMCs. Here the chain combines TRBV19 and TRBJ2-5, with 8 central nucleotides matching TRBD1. This TCR came from a woman aged 45-65 years in good health and CMV-seropositive. The CDR3 amino acid sequence is: CASSMPLDRGSGRGTQYF. Read as DNA, the sequence is TGTGCCAGTAGTATGCCCCTCGACAGGGGCAGTGGAAGGGGGACCCAGTACTTC. Reference TRBV19 and TRBJ2-5 proteins supply the regions before and after the CDR3; the full variable domain is: DGGITQSPKYLFRKEGQNVTLSCEQNLNHDAMYWYRQDPGQGLRLIYYSQIVNDFQKGDIAEGYSVSREKKESFPLTVTSAQKNPTAFYLCASSMPLDRGSGRGTQYFGPGTRLLVL.